This is a list of T cell receptor beta chains from one sample in a study of CD8 T cells in Susac syndrome. From the immunoSEQ multiplex PCR reads, TCRdb called clonotypes with MiXCR, one entry per CDR3 protein. The sample shows 100,000 to 150,000 distinct CDR3 sequences, just over 90% of them seen only once. The sequenced material came from CD8+ T cells from PBMCs. The source is a human donor with multiple sclerosis. The CDR3 runs from the conserved cysteine through the conserved F or W. The order of the fields is V gene, J gene, clone size, D gene, CDR3 protein, CDR3 DNA. D genes are given only for firm matches. The size field is filled for only some rows; it gives once, few, many or a size class.

V gene: TRBV7-2
J gene: TRBJ2-7
clone size: few
D gene: TRBD2
CDR3 protein: CASSSLAGSPYEQYF
CDR3 DNA: TGTGCCAGCAGCTCACTAGCGGGTAGTCCCTACGAGCAGTACTTC

V gene: TRBV27
J gene: TRBJ2-5
clone size: NA
D gene: NA
CDR3 protein: CASSFGTGRGETQYF
CDR3 DNA: TGTGCCAGCAGTTTCGGAACAGGGAGAGGAGAGACCCAGTACTTC

V gene: TRBV6-4
J gene: TRBJ1-2
clone size: NA
D gene: NA
CDR3 protein: CASSDSHGYTF
CDR3 DNA: TGTGCCAGCAGTGATTCCCATGGCTACACCTTC

V gene: TRBV7-9
J gene: TRBJ2-7
clone size: NA
D gene: NA
CDR3 protein: CASSLYREGEQYF
CDR3 DNA: TGTGCCAGCAGCTTGTACAGGGAAGGCGAGCAGTACTTC

V gene: TRBV3-1
J gene: TRBJ2-1
clone size: NA
D gene: NA
CDR3 protein: CASSPLVMYSYNEQFF
CDR3 DNA: TGTGCCAGCAGCCCCCTTGTTATGTACTCCTACAATGAGCAGTTCTTC

V gene: TRBV7-3
J gene: TRBJ2-1
clone size: NA
D gene: TRBD2
CDR3 protein: CASSFTRLARYNEQFF
CDR3 DNA: TGTGCCAGCAGCTTTACCCGACTAGCTCGATACAATGAGCAGTTCTTC

V gene: TRBV2
J gene: TRBJ2-5
clone size: NA
D gene: TRBD1
CDR3 protein: CASSEAATGLKETQYF
CDR3 DNA: TGTGCCAGCAGTGAAGCCGCGACAGGGCTGAAAGAGACCCAGTACTTC

V gene: TRBV9
J gene: TRBJ1-2
clone size: NA
D gene: NA
CDR3 protein: CASSVGTGGYTF
CDR3 DNA: TGTGCCAGCAGCGTAGGTACAGGTGGCTACACCTTC

V gene: TRBV19
J gene: TRBJ2-5
clone size: NA
D gene: NA
CDR3 protein: CASSMARGGGETQYF
CDR3 DNA: TGTGCCAGTAGTATGGCAAGGGGTGGCGGGGAGACCCAGTACTTC

V gene: TRBV9
J gene: TRBJ1-5
clone size: NA
D gene: NA
CDR3 protein: CASSVGGGNQPQHF
CDR3 DNA: TGTGCCAGCAGCGTAGGGGGGGGCAATCAGCCCCAGCATTTT

V gene: TRBV7-3
J gene: TRBJ1-5
clone size: NA
D gene: NA
CDR3 protein: CASSLGAGRSNQPQHF
CDR3 DNA: TGTGCCAGCAGCTTAGGCGCCGGACGGTCCAATCAGCCCCAGCATTTT

V gene: TRBV11-3
J gene: TRBJ2-5
clone size: once
D gene: TRBD1
CDR3 protein: CASSFGTAGPQYF
CDR3 DNA: TGTGCCAGCAGTTTTGGGACAGCTGGCCCCCAGTACTTC

V gene: TRBV12-3/TRBV12-4
J gene: TRBJ1-1
clone size: NA
D gene: NA
CDR3 protein: CASSSPGTTEAFF
CDR3 DNA: TGTGCCAGCAGTTCCCCAGGGACCACTGAAGCTTTCTTT

V gene: TRBV5-1
J gene: TRBJ2-7
clone size: once
D gene: NA
CDR3 protein: CASSFGPYYEQYF
CDR3 DNA: TGCGCCAGCAGCTTCGGGCCCTACTACGAGCAGTACTTC

V gene: TRBV9
J gene: TRBJ1-2
clone size: NA
D gene: NA
CDR3 protein: CASSPSGRRDGYTF
CDR3 DNA: TGTGCCAGCAGCCCGTCCGGACGCCGGGATGGCTACACCTTC

V gene: TRBV27
J gene: TRBJ2-7
clone size: NA
D gene: NA
CDR3 protein: CASSLGRFSYEQYF
CDR3 DNA: TGTGCCAGCAGTTTAGGTAGATTCTCCTACGAGCAGTACTTC

V gene: TRBV5-6
J gene: TRBJ1-2
clone size: NA
D gene: TRBD1
CDR3 protein: CASSSPGTAIYGYTF
CDR3 DNA: TGTGCCAGCAGCTCCCCCGGGACAGCCATCTATGGCTACACCTTC

V gene: TRBV27
J gene: TRBJ2-7
clone size: NA
D gene: NA
CDR3 protein: CASTARGAVYEQYF
CDR3 DNA: TGTGCCAGCACGGCCCGGGGGGCCGTTTACGAGCAGTACTTC

V gene: TRBV27
J gene: TRBJ2-1
clone size: NA
D gene: NA
CDR3 protein: CASSFHSIDSYNEQFF
CDR3 DNA: TGTGCCAGCAGTTTTCACTCCATCGACTCCTACAATGAGCAGTTCTTC

V gene: TRBV19
J gene: TRBJ2-7
clone size: NA
D gene: NA
CDR3 protein: CASSRDTGPHEQYF
CDR3 DNA: TGTGCCTCCTCCCGTGACACCGGGCCCCACGAGCAGTACTTC

V gene: TRBV7-2
J gene: TRBJ2-5
clone size: NA
D gene: NA
CDR3 protein: CASSLVRGRDQYF
CDR3 DNA: TGTGCCAGCAGCCTGGTTAGGGGAAGGGACCAGTACTTC

V gene: TRBV20-1
J gene: TRBJ2-3
clone size: NA
D gene: TRBD2
CDR3 protein: CSASSGGADTQYF
CDR3 DNA: TGCAGTGCTAGCTCGGGAGGAGCAGATACGCAGTATTTT

V gene: TRBV11-2
J gene: TRBJ1-5
clone size: NA
D gene: NA
CDR3 protein: CASSLPGVQPQHF
CDR3 DNA: TGTGCCAGCAGCTTACCAGGGGTTCAGCCCCAGCATTTT

V gene: TRBV10-3
J gene: TRBJ1-1
clone size: NA
D gene: NA
CDR3 protein: CAISEPLTGNTEAFF
CDR3 DNA: TGTGCCATCAGTGAGCCCCTGACGGGGAACACTGAAGCTTTCTTT

V gene: TRBV6-4
J gene: TRBJ2-3
clone size: NA
D gene: NA
CDR3 protein: CASSDAPRDTQYF
CDR3 DNA: TGTGCCAGCAGTGACGCACCCCGGGATACGCAGTATTTT

V gene: TRBV5-1
J gene: TRBJ1-3
clone size: NA
D gene: NA
CDR3 protein: CASTGGDTIYF
CDR3 DNA: TGCGCCAGCACGGGTGGAGACACCATATATTTT

V gene: TRBV13
J gene: TRBJ2-7
clone size: NA
D gene: NA
CDR3 protein: CASSSLLGYF
CDR3 DNA: TGTGCCAGCAGCTCCCTCCTAGGGTACTTC

V gene: TRBV27
J gene: TRBJ2-1
clone size: once
D gene: TRBD2
CDR3 protein: CASTSPGTSGRSEQFF
CDR3 DNA: TGTGCCAGCACGTCTCCCGGGACTAGCGGGAGAAGTGAGCAGTTCTTC

V gene: TRBV20-1
J gene: TRBJ2-7
clone size: NA
D gene: TRBD2
CDR3 protein: CSARVLAGGYEQYF
CDR3 DNA: TGCAGTGCTAGAGTTCTAGCGGGGGGCTACGAGCAGTACTTC

V gene: TRBV3-1
J gene: TRBJ2-7
clone size: NA
D gene: NA
CDR3 protein: CASSQGAYEQYF
CDR3 DNA: TGTGCCAGCAGCCAAGGGGCCTACGAGCAGTACTTC

V gene: TRBV6-5
J gene: TRBJ1-1
clone size: NA
D gene: NA
CDR3 protein: CASSYSNTEAFF
CDR3 DNA: TGTGCCAGCAGTTACTCGAACACTGAAGCTTTCTTT

V gene: TRBV20-1
J gene: TRBJ2-3
clone size: NA
D gene: TRBD2
CDR3 protein: CSARVLAETDTQYF
CDR3 DNA: TGCAGTGCTAGAGTTCTAGCGGAGACAGATACGCAGTATTTT

V gene: TRBV12-3/TRBV12-4
J gene: TRBJ2-7
clone size: NA
D gene: TRBD1
CDR3 protein: CASGTGVTYEQYF
CDR3 DNA: TGTGCCAGTGGGACAGGGGTGACCTACGAGCAGTACTTC

V gene: TRBV20-1
J gene: TRBJ1-2
clone size: NA
D gene: TRBD1
CDR3 protein: CSARPSNRDRGGYTF
CDR3 DNA: TGCAGTGCTAGACCGTCCAACCGGGACAGGGGTGGCTACACCTTC

V gene: TRBV6-2/TRBV6-3
J gene: TRBJ1-5
clone size: NA
D gene: NA
CDR3 protein: CASRGQTVYSNQPQHF
CDR3 DNA: TGTGCCAGCAGGGGCCAGACTGTCTATAGCAATCAGCCCCAGCATTTT

V gene: TRBV12-3/TRBV12-4
J gene: TRBJ2-1
clone size: NA
D gene: NA
CDR3 protein: CASSPPGRYNEQFF
CDR3 DNA: TGTGCCAGCAGTCCCCCCGGGAGATACAATGAGCAGTTCTTC

V gene: TRBV6-6
J gene: TRBJ2-5
clone size: once
D gene: TRBD2
CDR3 protein: CASSLGLAPLETQYF
CDR3 DNA: TGTGCCAGCAGCCTCGGACTAGCACCCCTCGAGACCCAGTACTTC

V gene: TRBV3-1
J gene: TRBJ2-7
clone size: NA
D gene: NA
CDR3 protein: CASSQDGWTSSYEQYF
CDR3 DNA: TGTGCCAGCAGCCAAGACGGCTGGACCAGCTCCTACGAGCAGTACTTC

V gene: TRBV19
J gene: TRBJ2-3
clone size: NA
D gene: NA
CDR3 protein: CASSIARTDTQYF
CDR3 DNA: TGTGCCAGTAGTATAGCTCGCACAGATACGCAGTATTTT

V gene: TRBV7-9
J gene: TRBJ1-1
clone size: once
D gene: NA
CDR3 protein: CASSRRARQTEAFF
CDR3 DNA: TGTGCCAGCAGCCGAAGGGCCCGTCAAACTGAAGCTTTCTTT

V gene: TRBV7-6
J gene: TRBJ2-1
clone size: NA
D gene: TRBD2
CDR3 protein: CASSLVAGEFYNEQFF
CDR3 DNA: TGTGCCAGCAGCTTAGTCGCGGGAGAGTTCTACAATGAGCAGTTCTTC

V gene: TRBV3-1
J gene: TRBJ2-5
clone size: NA
D gene: NA
CDR3 protein: CASSQDLEEWGWQETQYF
CDR3 DNA: TGTGCCAGCAGCCAAGATCTTGAGGAGTGGGGGTGGCAAGAGACCCAGTACTTC

V gene: TRBV9
J gene: TRBJ2-3
clone size: NA
D gene: NA
CDR3 protein: CASSVEGGSSTDTQYF
CDR3 DNA: TGTGCCAGCAGCGTAGAGGGCGGATCGAGCACAGATACGCAGTATTTT

V gene: TRBV6-4
J gene: TRBJ2-3
clone size: NA
D gene: NA
CDR3 protein: CATSLAGATDTQYF
CDR3 DNA: TGTGCCACCTCACTCGCGGGGGCCACAGATACGCAGTATTTT

V gene: TRBV5-6
J gene: TRBJ1-2
clone size: NA
D gene: TRBD1
CDR3 protein: CASSLAGTGPYGYTF
CDR3 DNA: TGTGCCAGCAGCTTGGCTGGGACAGGGCCCTATGGCTACACCTTC

V gene: TRBV10-3
J gene: TRBJ2-7
clone size: NA
D gene: NA
CDR3 protein: CAISEPRKTGYEQYF
CDR3 DNA: TGTGCCATCAGTGAGCCACGAAAGACAGGCTACGAGCAGTACTTC

V gene: TRBV29-1
J gene: TRBJ2-3
clone size: NA
D gene: TRBD2
CDR3 protein: CSARPGLASDTQYF
CDR3 DNA: TGCAGCGCAAGACCGGGACTAGCGTCAGATACGCAGTATTTT

V gene: TRBV12-3/TRBV12-4
J gene: TRBJ2-1
clone size: NA
D gene: TRBD1
CDR3 protein: CASSLARTGNEQFF
CDR3 DNA: TGTGCCAGCAGTTTAGCGCGGACAGGGAATGAGCAGTTCTTC